The 15 T cell receptor beta chains below all came from one sample that was sequenced in a study of HIV-infected patients and healthy controls. No cell fractionation was done, so the repertoire covers all unsorted peripheral blood T cells. Reverse transcription used around 540 ng RNA and constant-region primers for alpha and beta. Using multiplexing indices, alpha and beta chain libraries were generated apart by chain-specific third strand synthesis. One entry per CDR3 protein results from TCRdb running MiXCR on the 5' RACE reads. The sample holds around 8,800 distinct CDR3 sequences, roughly 7.3% seen once. Sequencing used blood, obtained before antiretroviral therapy. The source of these receptors is an adult with HIV infection.

This clonotype appeared many times. The rearrangement links TRBV20-1 to TRBJ2-1; D unclear. This CDR3 is 15 amino acids long. The germline V and J ends were trimmed by 1 base and 0 bases, with 10 bases remaining between them. From germline, CDR1 is DFQATT and CDR2 SNEGSKA (reference sequence). The CDR3: CSARVQKISYNEQFF. The CDR3 DNA follows: TGCAGTGCTAGAGTACAGAAGATCTCCTACAATGAGCAGTTCTTC.

This clonotype was counted a few times. The rearrangement joins TRBV7-8 to TRBJ1-5, with 9 bases matching TRBD1. Germline V gives CDR1 SGHVS, CDR2 FQNEAQ. There are 18 residues in the CDR3. Trimming removed 5 bases from V and 5 bases from J; junction bases left unmatched: 16. The CDR3 bases are TGTGCCAGCAGCCTTTCCCGGGACAGGGTCTGGGGCCATCAGCCCCAGCATTTT. Translated: CASSLSRDRVWGHQPQHF.

This clonotype ranks as medium-sized. CDR3 protein: CASESSGGRDEQFF. For the CDR3, the DNA is TGTGCCAGCGAGTCTAGCGGGGGGCGCGATGAGCAGTTCTTC. The chain couples TRBV2 to TRBJ2-1, with 11 nucleotides matching TRBD2. The CDR3 contains 14 residues. V dropped 8 bases and J dropped 8; count of bases not matched to a gene: 8. Germline loops: CDR1 SNHLY, CDR2 FYNNEI.

This clonotype was observed many times. The J gene is TRBJ2-5, the V gene TRBV29-1, with D uncertain. Germline assignment: CDR1 SQVTM and CDR2 ANQGSEA. V shed 3 bases and J shed 0 bases, with 11 bases lying between them. This CDR3 has 14 amino acids. The CDR3 coding sequence is TGCAGCGTTGAGGGCCGAACGAACCAAGAGACCCAGTACTTC. Protein sequence: CSVEGRTNQETQYF. The variable domain in full, with the rest retrieved from reference TRBV29-1 and TRBJ2-5, is SAVISQKPSRDICQRGTSLTIQCQVDSQVTMMFWYRQQPGQSLTLIATANQGSEATYESGFVIDKFPISRPNLTFSTLTVSNMSPEDSSIYLCSVEGRTNQETQYFGPGTRLLVL.

This clonotype appeared many times. The chain is built from TRBV7-2 and TRBJ1-3; D remains ambiguous. This CDR3 is 14 amino acids long. V was shortened by 5 bases and J by 0 bases, with 8 bases between the two germline ends. CDR1 is SGHTA, CDR2 FQGNSA, per germline. The CDR3 here is CASSGYSSGNTIYF. DNA for the CDR3: TGTGCCAGCAGCGGATACAGCTCTGGAAACACCATATATTTT.

This clonotype showed up many times. V is TRBV21-1 and J is TRBJ1-2. TRBV21-1 counts as a pseudogene. The length of the CDR3 is 14 residues. The CDR3 sequence: CASSKYQTEYGYTF. In DNA, the CDR3 is TGTGCCAGCAGCAAATACCAGACGGAATATGGCTACACCTTC.

This clonotype was found many times. The J gene is TRBJ1-5, the V gene TRBV6-1; D is unresolved. Germline assignment: CDR1 MNHNS and CDR2 SASEGT. V lost 2 bases to trimming and J lost 3 bases, with 8 bases between them. This CDR3 contains 14 residues. CDR3 coding DNA: TGTGCCAGCAGTGAACGACACCTCAATCAGCCCCAGCATTTT. Protein sequence: CASSERHLNQPQHF.

This chain links TRBV5-4 with TRBJ2-1; 13 bases match TRBD2. The CDR3 consists of 17 residues. In germline, CDR1 is SGHNT, CDR2 YYREEE (reference sequence). The V gene end was trimmed by 3 bases and the J gene end by 6 bases; junction bases not matched to a gene: 9. The DNA for the CDR3 is TGTGCCAGCAGCTCGGGAACTAGCGGGGGGGGCATCAATGAGCAGTTCTTC. Protein product: CASSSGTSGGGINEQFF.

In this sample, this clonotype turned up many times. The rearrangement joins TRBV6-5 to TRBJ2-3; TRBD2 agrees at 11 bases. Looked up from germline, CDR1 is MNHEY and CDR2 is SVGAGI. This CDR3 comprises 18 residues. Losses at the gene ends were 11 bases for V and 7 bases for J; bases not matched to a gene: 23. The CDR3 sequence is CAASSLLAGATLGYTQYF. In DNA form, the CDR3 reads TGTGCCGCCAGTTCACTACTAGCGGGGGCAACCCTTGGGTATACGCAGTATTTT.

In its sample, this clonotype was seen many times. This chain uses TRBV2 with TRBJ1-1, with D tentatively TRBD1 (5 bases). This CDR3 is 15 amino acids long. CDR1 is SNHLY and CDR2 is FYNNEI in the germline V gene. V gave up 7 bases and J gave up 2 bases, with 17 bases separating them. The CDR3 DNA reads TGTGCCAGCACATTCCGAAGGGGTAGCAACACTGAAGCTTTCTTT. The encoded protein is CASTFRRGSNTEAFF.

The sample holds many counts of this clonotype. The CDR3 is CASSLGQGRSNTEAFF. As DNA, the CDR3 is TGCGCCAGCAGCCTTGGACAGGGAAGGTCTAACACTGAAGCTTTCTTT. This chain uses TRBV5-1 with TRBJ1-1; TRBD1 matches 8 bases. Germline values: CDR1 SGHRS, CDR2 YFSETQ. J lost 2 bases, V lost 4 bases, and 10 bases had no gene match. The CDR3 runs 16 residues.

This clonotype came up many times. The chain combines TRBV2 with TRBJ1-2; D unresolved. This CDR3 is 13 amino acids long. Trimming took 1 base from V and 4 from J, leaving 7 bases between them. The V gene's germline CDR1 is SNHLY and CDR2 FYNNEI. The CDR3: CASSEEARYGYTF. DNA for the CDR3: TGTGCCAGCAGTGAAGAGGCACGCTATGGCTACACCTTC.

This clonotype was observed a single time. The chain has TRBV29-1 and TRBJ1-2, with D perhaps matching TRBD1 (6 bases). V shed 6 bases and J shed 13 bases, with 18 bases lying between them. CDR1 and CDR2 (germline): SQVTM, ANQGSEA. The CDR3 is 11 amino acids. CDR3 sequence (DNA): TGCAGCGTGGATTTCTCGGTGGGGGCCACCTTC. This sequence encodes CSVDFSVGATF.

V and J are TRBV6-4 and TRBJ2-3, with 8 bases identical to TRBD1. The germline CDR1 and CDR2 sequences are MRHNA and SNTAGT. This CDR3 is built from 15 residues. V lost 2 bases and J lost 2; bases outside the gene matches: 3. The CDR3 coding sequence is TGTGCCAGCAGTGACGGGACAGGATCCACAGATACGCAGTATTTT. It encodes CASSDGTGSTDTQYF.

In this sample, this clonotype turned up many times. The gene calls are TRBV7-2 and TRBJ2-5; D uncertain. V was trimmed by 0 bases and J by 2 bases, leaving 10 bases between them. The germline CDR1 and CDR2 sequences are SGHTA and FQGNSA. The CDR3 is 15 amino acids. CDR3 bases: TGTGCCAGCAGCTTAGCGTGGCCACCTCAAGAGACCCAGTACTTC. This codes for CASSLAWPPQETQYF.